A single sample gave rise to the 8 T cell receptor beta chains below, sequenced in a study of glioma-infiltrating T cells (dated by TCRdb to about 2016). For sequencing, an Illumina MiSeq was employed. TCR alpha and beta CDR3 regions were amplified with the iRepertoire nested amplicon-rescue multiplex PCR (arm-PCR) platform from RNA. Using fastp trimming at Q25 and MiXCR clonotype assembly, TCRdb reanalyzed the public sequencing data and kept in-frame beta chains. Here each entry gathers all rows of one CDR3 protein and keeps the most common genes and DNA. This sample is represented by 300,000 to 450,000 distinct CDR3 sequences; 35% to 45% of them were singletons. The top ten hold approximately 12% of the sample. Source material: glioma tissue, nonneoplastic brain tissue, or PBMCs (not recorded which). These receptors were obtained from a human donor with low-grade glioma or glioblastoma, undergoing nonglioma brain surgery, or in good health (not recorded which).

This clonotype was detected many times. The chain uses TRBV7-2 and TRBJ1-3, with D unresolved. The CDR3 is made up of 14 amino acids. Per germline, CDR1 SGHTA and CDR2 FQGNSA. The V and J ends lost 1 base and 3 bases respectively, with 7 bases between them. The CDR3 DNA reads as TGTGCCAGCAGCTTAGACGCGGTTGGAAACACCATATATTTT. Amino acids: CASSLDAVGNTIYF.

The chain is built from TRBV7-2 and TRBJ2-1; 7 bases align to TRBD1. CDR3 size: 13 residues. The V and J ends lost 5 bases and 8 bases, in that order; junction bases with no gene match: 6. The germline CDR1 and CDR2 sequences are SGHTA and FQGNSA. Here the CDR3 DNA reads TGTGCCAGCAGCGCCCGGGACAGATATGAGCAGTTCTTC. Translating it yields CASSARDRYEQFF.

This clonotype was observed at least ten times. The rearrangement uses TRBV6-1 and TRBJ2-3; D not certain. This CDR3 comprises 13 residues. Per germline, CDR1 MNHNS and CDR2 SASEGT. V was clipped by 10 bases and J by 2 bases, with 13 bases between them. The CDR3 loop reads CAITPAVTDTQYF. The CDR3 DNA reads as TGTGCCATCACCCCGGCCGTCACAGATACGCAGTATTTT.

The chain joins TRBV4-1 to TRBJ2-3; 8 bases are shared with TRBD1. The CDR3 length is 17 residues. CDR1 and CDR2 (germline): MGHRA, YSYEKL. Unmatched junction bases numbered 7, after V lost 1 base and J lost 1 base. CDR3 in DNA: TGCGCCAGCAGCCAAGGACCGGGACAGGATCGCACAGATACGCAGTATTTT. Translation gives CASSQGPGQDRTDTQYF.

The chain carries TRBV6-5 and TRBJ2-7; no clear D. The V end was cut by 5 bases, the J end by 7 bases, with 24 bases between. This CDR3 has 16 amino acids. Germline lookup yields CDR1 MNHEY and CDR2 SVGAGI. The CDR3 coding sequence is TGTGCCAGCAGTCGGAAACGGATGAGCTCCTACAATGAGCAGTACTTC. It specifies CASSRKRMSSYNEQYF.

The sample holds a few counts of this clonotype. At one of its ends the junction is not consistent with the germline gene, which may arise from a read error. The chain uses TRBV28 and TRBJ1-1; no definite D call. CDR3 size: 16 residues. Germline V gene sequence: CDR1 MDHEN, CDR2 SYDVKM. The CDR3 nucleotides read TGTGCCAGCAGACCGGTCCAATGGCCCATGAACACTAAAGCTTTCTTT. It translates to CASRPVQWPMNTKAFF.

Comments on this clonotype: Being one base from a much bigger clone, this may be a read error. The rearrangement joins TRBV6-5 to TRBJ2-7; 9 bases agree with TRBD1. In germline, CDR1 is MNHEY, CDR2 SVGAGI. With V trimmed by 7 bases and J by 7 bases, 11 bases remained unmatched. CDR3 length equals 14 residues. The CDR3 is CASTSFTGGREQYF. The CDR3, as DNA: TGTGCCAGCACTTCCTTTACAGGGGGCCGGGAGCAGTACTTC.

In this sample, this clonotype turned up many times. The V call is TRBV6-1, the J call TRBJ1-1, with 7 bases matching TRBD1. With V trimmed by 5 bases and J by 4 bases, 7 bases remained unmatched. The CDR3 has 14 amino acids. Per germline, CDR1 MNHNS and CDR2 SASEGT. As DNA, the CDR3 is TGTGCCAGCAGTCGACAGGGCCTTATCACTGAAGCTTTCTTT. Translating gives CASSRQGLITEAFF.